One sample yielded the 28 T cell receptor beta chains listed below, sequenced in a study of breast tumors, draining lymph nodes, adjacent tissues. Samples came from axillary lymph nodes draining the breast cancer. TCRdb passed the multiplex PCR reads through MiXCR, listing each CDR3 protein once. The sample includes 200,000 to 250,000 distinct CDR3 sequences, 30% to 35% of them seen just once. The sequencing input was axillary lymph node tissue. All receptors derive from a female donor with breast cancer. Some clones in this sample may be carry-over from other donors' samples.

This clonotype was seen at least ten times. V gene TRBV20-1 combines with J gene TRBJ2-3; TRBD2 matches 16 bases. Trimming at V came to 5 bases and at J to 4 bases, leaving 9 bases not matched to a gene. Germline V lookup: CDR1 DFQATT, CDR2 SNEGSKA (reference sequence). This CDR3 has 17 amino acids. As DNA, the CDR3 is TGCAGTGCTGAGGCCGGGACTAGCGGGGGGGTTTCAGATACGCAGTATTTT. Translation gives CSAEAGTSGGVSDTQYF.

This clonotype was observed many times. The CDR3 loop is CASSLWGGETQYF. The CDR3, as DNA: TGTGCCAGCAGCTTATGGGGGGGAGAGACCCAGTACTTC. The chain couples TRBV11-2 to TRBJ2-5, with 7 bases aligning to TRBD2. Germline loops: CDR1 SGHAT, CDR2 FQNNGV. The V segment lost 2 bases and the J segment 4 bases; nucleotides outside the gene matches: 1. CDR3 length equals 13 residues.

The chain uses TRBV20-1 and TRBJ1-2, with D possibly TRBD1 on 6 matching bases. From germline, CDR1 is DFQATT and CDR2 SNEGSKA (reference sequence). Trimming cost V 3 bases and J 4 bases, with 18 bases left between them. The CDR3 is 15 residues long. DNA for the CDR3: TGCAGTGCTAGTGAACCCAGGGGAGGCGCCTATGGCTACACCTTC. The encoded protein is CSASEPRGGAYGYTF.

The chain has TRBV9 and TRBJ1-3; TRBD1 matches 10 bases. The germline V gene encodes CDR1 SGDLS and CDR2 YYNGEE. This CDR3 has 16 amino acids. V lost 2 bases to trimming and J lost 3 bases; unmatched junction nucleotides: 5. Here the CDR3 DNA reads TGTGCCAGCAGCGTTGGGACAGGGGTAAATGGAAACACCATATATTTT. It codes for CASSVGTGVNGNTIYF.

This clonotype was detected ten times or more. The chain combines TRBV9 with TRBJ2-1; 11 bases agree with TRBD2. V dropped 4 bases and J dropped 7; count of bases not matched to a gene: 13. The CDR3 has 17 residues. CDR1 and CDR2 from the germline V gene are SGDLS and YYNGEE. For the CDR3, the DNA is TGTGCCAGCAGCACTACCCCGGGACTAGCGGCCTCAAATGAGCAGTTCTTC. It specifies CASSTTPGLAASNEQFF.

Comment on this clonotype: This is likely a read error, given that the CDR3 carries no conserved phenylalanine or tryptophan at its end. No DNA is shown, since the ends of the CDR3 on it are uncertain; the CDR3 is the one TCRdb lists. The chain joins TRBV7-2 to TRBJ1-6; no DNA check was done on the table's D call, TRBD1. The CDR3 has 11 amino acids, counting both end residues. The germline V gene has CDR1 SGHTA and CDR2 FQGNSA. The CDR3 sequence is CASSLAGTLNY.

This clonotype was recorded many times. The chain employs TRBV5-1 and TRBJ2-2; D gene ambiguous. This CDR3 is built from 13 residues. V was trimmed by 6 bases and J by 6 bases, leaving 12 bases between them. The germline CDR1 and CDR2 sequences are SGHRS and YFSETQ. The CDR3 bases are TGCGCCAGCATGAAGGGCGGCGCCGGGGAGCTGTTTTTT. Translated, it gives CASMKGGAGELFF.

The CDR3 region has the DNA TGTGCCAGCACTCAGGGGACTAGCAGAGAGACCCAGTACTTC. As protein: CASTQGTSRETQYF. The chain links TRBV6-1 to TRBJ2-5; 9 bases match TRBD2. V shed 7 bases and J 4 bases; nucleotides not matched to a gene: 7. CDR3 length equals 14 residues. Per germline, CDR1 MNHNS and CDR2 SASEGT.

V and J are TRBV12-3 or TRBV12-4 and TRBJ2-1; 7 bases agree with TRBD2. CDR3 size: 14 residues. Trimming cost V 3 bases and J 5 bases; bases outside gene matches: 4. The CDR3 loop reads CASSFGGRNNEQFF. CDR3 nucleotide sequence: TGTGCCAGCAGTTTCGGGGGGAGAAACAATGAGCAGTTCTTC.

CDR3 DNA: TGTGCCAGTAGTGGGGGTGTAAGGGGTTTCGGGAATGAGCAGTTCTTC. Encoded protein: CASSGGVRGFGNEQFF. The rearrangement links TRBV19 to TRBJ2-1; the D call may be TRBD1 or TRBD2 (5 bases each). The germline V gene has CDR1 LNHDA and CDR2 SQIVND (reference sequence). This CDR3 is 16 amino acids long. Trimming removed 5 bases from V and 7 bases from J, with 21 bases in between. The complete variable domain, with remaining parts taken from reference TRBV19 and TRBJ2-1, reads DGGITQSPKYLFRKEGQNVTLSCEQNLNHDAMYWYRQDPGQGLRLIYYSQIVNDFQKGDIAEGYSVSREKKESFPLTVTSAQKNPTAFYLCASSGGVRGFGNEQFFGPGTRLTVL.

This clonotype was observed many times. The rearrangement uses TRBV12-3 or TRBV12-4 and TRBJ2-5; possible D gene TRBD2, 5 bases. This CDR3 contains 16 residues. V shed 3 bases and J shed 3 bases, with 17 bases lying between them. The CDR3 coding sequence is TGTGCCAGCAGTTTTGGAGGTGCGGGCGCCAAAGAGACCCAGTACTTC. It translates to CASSFGGAGAKETQYF.

V is TRBV2 and J is TRBJ1-6; 10 positions agree with TRBD1. Trimming at V came to 8 bases and at J to 6 bases, leaving 10 bases not matched to a gene. There are 16 residues in the CDR3. In germline, CDR1 is SNHLY, CDR2 FYNNEI. This CDR3 reads CASVRQGAMGNSPLHF. DNA for the CDR3: TGTGCCAGCGTCCGACAGGGGGCAATGGGTAATTCACCCCTCCACTTT.

With respect to this clonotype: A single base separates this from a much larger clone, so it may be a read error. V is TRBV12-3 or TRBV12-4 and J is TRBJ1-3; TRBD1 agrees at 7 bases. The length of the CDR3 is 14 residues. The trim removed 6 bases at V and 5 bases at J, leaving 7 bases unmatched. The CDR3 coding sequence is TGTGCCAGCAGGCCCAGGGGGTGGAGAAACACCATATATTTT. It is translated as CASRPRGWRNTIYF.

The rearrangement links TRBV7-9 to TRBJ2-1; 10 bases fit TRBD2. J lost 6 bases, V lost 5 bases, and 10 bases had no gene match. The CDR3 is made up of 16 amino acids. CDR1 and CDR2 (germline): SEHNR, FQNEAQ (reference sequence). The CDR3 sequence is CASSRTSGSRPNEQFF. In DNA, the CDR3 is TGTGCCAGCAGCCGGACTAGCGGTTCTCGTCCCAATGAGCAGTTCTTC.

This clonotype was seen ten or more times. The chain uses TRBV24-1 and TRBJ2-1; 13 positions match TRBD2. Germline lookup yields CDR1 KGHDR and CDR2 SFDVKD. The length of the CDR3 is 15 residues. Unmatched junction bases numbered 2, after V lost 6 bases and J lost 4 bases. The DNA for the CDR3 is TGTGCCACCAGTTGGACTAGCGGGAGTTACAATGAGCAGTTCTTC. Translation: CATSWTSGSYNEQFF.

The V gene is TRBV3-1, the J gene TRBJ1-2; D may be TRBD1 (5 bases). CDR3 size: 13 residues. Germline V gene sequence: CDR1 LGHDT, CDR2 YNNKEL (reference sequence). With 6 bases removed from V and 4 bases from J, the gap between germline ends came to 12 bases. CDR3 amino acids: CASSPRGTYGYTF. CDR3 DNA: TGTGCCAGCAGTCCGCGGGGGACCTATGGCTACACCTTC.

The chain couples TRBV3-1 to TRBJ2-1; 7 nucleotides align to TRBD1. The germline CDR1 and CDR2 sequences are LGHDT and YNNKEL (reference sequence). V was clipped by 0 bases and J by 2 bases; unmatched bases: 7. The CDR3 runs 17 residues. DNA of the CDR3: TGTGCCAGCAGCCAAGATCTTACGGGGACAGCCTACAATGAGCAGTTCTTC. Its protein is CASSQDLTGTAYNEQFF.

The chain uses TRBV5-1 and TRBJ2-6; TRBD1 matches at 8 bases. This CDR3 spans 19 amino acids. Germline V gene lookup returns CDR1 SGHRS and CDR2 YFSETQ. Trimming cost V 3 bases and J 0 bases; bases outside gene matches: 11. The CDR3 bases are TGCGCCAGCAGCTCCACCACTGGACAGGGCGCCTCTGGGGCCAACGTCCTGACTTTC. It specifies CASSSTTGQGASGANVLTF.

This clonotype was seen ten or more times. The chain carries TRBV2 and TRBJ2-7; D might be TRBD1 (6 bases). The CDR3 extends over 13 amino acids. Trimming pared 4 bases from V and 3 bases from J, leaving 10 bases between. Germline CDR1 is SNHLY and CDR2 is FYNNEI. The DNA for the CDR3 is TGTGCCAGCAGTGGGGGCAGGGGCTACGAGCAGTACTTC. Protein product: CASSGGRGYEQYF.

This clonotype came up many times. This rearrangement joins TRBV29-1 to TRBJ2-5, with D perhaps TRBD2 (5 bases). CDR3 size: 12 residues. V shed 3 bases and J shed 5 bases, with 10 bases lying between them. The germline gives CDR1 SQVTM, CDR2 ANQGSEA. The CDR3 spells CSVEARGETQYF. CDR3 coding DNA: TGCAGCGTTGAGGCTAGAGGGGAGACCCAGTACTTC.

About this clonotype itself: A much bigger clone sits one base away, suggesting this may be a read error. Given the absence of the conserved phenylalanine or tryptophan at the CDR3 end, a read error is likely. V is TRBV12-3 or TRBV12-4 and J is TRBJ2-6; D remains unclear. This CDR3 is built from 13 residues. V dropped 6 bases and J dropped 2 bases, with 5 bases sitting between them. CDR3 sequence reads: CASSSAGANVLTY. CDR3 DNA sequence: TGTGCCAGCAGCAGCGCTGGGGCCAACGTCCTGACTTAC.

On this clonotype itself: This clone may be a read error of a much larger clone one base away. This chain links TRBV11-3 with TRBJ2-7; 9 bases fit TRBD2. Trimming at V came to 5 bases and at J to 7 bases, leaving 12 bases not matched to a gene. Germline CDR1 SGHNT, CDR2 YENEEA. The CDR3 contains 15 residues. For the CDR3, the DNA is TGTGCCAGCAGCGACCGACTAGCGGCAGGGCAAGAGCAGTACTTC. It codes for CASSDRLAAGQEQYF. Variable domain in full (rest from reference TRBV11-3 and TRBJ2-7): EAGVVQSPRYKIIEKKQPVAFWCNPISGHNTLYWYLQNLGQGPELLIRYENEEAVDDSQLPKDRFSAERLKGVDSTLKIQPAELGDSAVYLCASSDRLAAGQEQYFGPGTRLTVT.

There are many counts of this clonotype. V and J are TRBV4-2 and TRBJ1-5; D call uncertain. The CDR3 contains 16 residues. CDR1 and CDR2 from the germline V gene are LGHNA and YNFKEQ. V gave up 1 base and J gave up 5 bases, with 15 bases separating them. CDR3 bases: TGTGCCAGCAGCCAAGGAGAGGCAGGTCCTGATCAGCCCCAGCATTTT. This translates into CASSQGEAGPDQPQHF.

For this clonotype: A clone one base away is much larger, so this may be a read error. The rearrangement joins TRBV20-1 to TRBJ2-5, with 7 bases lining up with TRBD1. Germline loops: CDR1 DFQATT, CDR2 SNEGSKA (reference sequence). The CDR3 is 12 residues long. In nucleotides, the CDR3 is TGCAGTGCTCAGGGGGAGTTGGAGACCCCGTACTTC. Translation gives CSAQGELETPYF.

Concerning this clonotype: Relative to the germline gene, one junction end is altered; a read error may explain this. The chain recombines TRBV5-1 with TRBJ2-3, with D maybe TRBD2 (5 bases). The germline CDR1 and CDR2 sequences are SGHRS and YFSETQ. The CDR3 length is 15 residues. The DNA for the CDR3 is TGCGCCAGCAGGTTCACTAGTTTATATTTGGGATACGCAGTATTT. Encoded protein: CASRFTSLYLGYAVF.

This clonotype was recorded many times. The chain carries TRBV4-3 and TRBJ1-2; TRBD1 agrees at 9 bases. The CDR3 sequence is 15 residues long. Trimming took 0 bases from V and 4 from J; bases not matched to a gene: 3. CDR1 and CDR2 (germline): LGHNA, YSLEER. CDR3 coding DNA: TGCGCCAGCAGCCAAGACGGGACAGGGACCTATGGCTACACCTTC. It is translated as CASSQDGTGTYGYTF.

The chain uses TRBV20-1 and TRBJ2-5; the D call may be TRBD1 or TRBD2 (7 bases each). Trimming took off 3 bases at V and 7 bases at J, with 18 bases between the two ends. Germline V gene sequence: CDR1 DFQATT, CDR2 SNEGSKA (reference sequence). The CDR3 length is 14 residues. The DNA for the CDR3 is TGCAGTGCTAGCCCCTTACAGGGGAGGGCGACCCAGTACTTC. This translates into CSASPLQGRATQYF.

This clonotype was counted many times. This chain connects TRBV6-5 to TRBJ1-2; no clear D. Germline V gene data show CDR1 as MNHEY and CDR2 as SVGAGI. This CDR3 is 11 amino acids long. V gave up 6 bases and J gave up 1 base, with 3 bases separating them. For the CDR3, the DNA is TGTGCCAGCAGGGATAACTATGGCTACACCTTC. Amino acids: CASRDNYGYTF.